These T cell receptor beta chains were read from a single sample in a study of T cell changes during pregnancy in multiple sclerosis. The protocol was immunoSEQ multiplex PCR, while the TCRdb copy is restricted to in-frame clones and leaves out a portion. This table holds tens of thousands of clones, 90% found once. The sequenced sample was CD8+ T cells from peripheral blood mononuclear cells, obtained in the first trimester of pregnancy. The receptors come from a female donor with multiple sclerosis, enrolled in a pregnancy study. Both conserved end residues are part of each CDR3. A D gene is named only where the DNA matches it firmly. Size is omitted from some rows. Given values are once, few, many or a class for expanded clones.

v_gene	d_gene	abundance	j_gene	CDR3nt	CDR3aa
TRBV13	-	-	TRBJ2-5	TGTGCCAGCAGCTTACTAGCTAGCAGCCAAGAGACCCAGTACTTC	CASSLLASSQETQYF
TRBV23-1	TRBD1	-	TRBJ2-7	TGCGCCAGCAGTCAGGGACAGTACGAGCAGTACTTC	CASSQGQYEQYF
TRBV5-1	TRBD2	-	TRBJ2-1	TGCGCCAGCAGCTACACGACTAGCGGGGACTACAATGAGCAGTTCTTC	CASSYTTSGDYNEQFF
TRBV28	TRBD1	-	TRBJ2-7	TGTGCCAGCATCCAGACAGGGGGCACCTCCGAGCAGTACTTC	CASIQTGGTSEQYF
TRBV27	-	-	TRBJ2-7	TGTGCCAGCAGTTTAGAGGGGACAACCTCGGGGGAGCAGTACTTC	CASSLEGTTSGEQYF
TRBV5-1	-	-	TRBJ2-7	TGCGCCAGCAGCTTGTCCGCCTACGAGCAGTACTTC	CASSLSAYEQYF
TRBV7-9	-	-	TRBJ2-1	TGTGCCAGCAGCCCCGTGGGGGCCGCCCACAATGAGCAGTTCTTC	CASSPVGAAHNEQFF
TRBV10-3	TRBD2	-	TRBJ2-4	TGTGCCATCAGTGAGTCGTATGACAACCCGGGACTAGCGGGGTTAGCCAAAAACATTCAGTACTTC	CAISESYDNPGLAGLAKNIQYF
TRBV7-2	-	-	TRBJ2-1	TGTGCCAGCAGCTTAGGCGGCTCCTACAATGAGCAGTTCTTC	CASSLGGSYNEQFF
TRBV7-9	-	once	TRBJ1-4	TGTGCCAGCAGCTTAGCGGGGGGAACTAATGAAAAACTGTTTTTT	CASSLAGGTNEKLFF
TRBV29-1	-	-	TRBJ2-7	TGCAGCGGGGTTTTGGGCGAAAGCTCCTACGAGCAGTACTTC	CSGVLGESSYEQYF
TRBV11-1	-	-	TRBJ2-2	TGTGCCAGCAGCTTATGGACTGCGAGCACCGGGGAGCTGTTTTTT	CASSLWTASTGELFF
TRBV6-4	-	-	TRBJ2-6	TGTGCCAGCAGTGACTCAGGGGGCTCTGGGGCCAACGTCCTGACTTTC	CASSDSGGSGANVLTF
TRBV7-7	-	-	TRBJ2-2	TGTGCTAGCAGCCCTAGCCCCGGGGAGCTGTTTTTT	CASSPSPGELFF